This T cell receptor (beta chain) derives from a study of T cell changes during pregnancy in multiple sclerosis. The method was immunoSEQ multiplex PCR; TCRdb's version includes in-frame clones alone and lacks a portion of them. This sample has 90,000 to 100,000 clones; roughly 90% occur once, and the top ten carry more than 1.5%. Germline V gene lookup returns CDR1 MGHRA and CDR2 YSYEKL. CDR3 length: 18 residues. J was trimmed by 0 bases and V by 0 bases; bases with no gene match: 6. The source material was peripheral blood, sampled in the first trimester of pregnancy. This TCR derives from a female donor with multiple sclerosis, enrolled in a pregnancy study. The V call is TRBV4-1, the J call TRBJ2-2, with 8 nucleotides matching TRBD2. CDR3 residues: CASSQDPLAGSNTGELFF. The DNA of the CDR3 is TGCGCCAGCAGCCAAGATCCTTTAGCGGGGTCGAACACCGGGGAGCTGTTTTTT.